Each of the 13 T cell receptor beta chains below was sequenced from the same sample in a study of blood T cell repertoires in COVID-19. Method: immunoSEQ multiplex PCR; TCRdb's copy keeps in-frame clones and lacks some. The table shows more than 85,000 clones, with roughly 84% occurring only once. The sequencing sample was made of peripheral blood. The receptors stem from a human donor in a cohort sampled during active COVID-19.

The CDR3 sequence: CASSFGLGLAGEETQYF. CDR3 coding DNA: TGTGCCAGCAGCTTCGGACTAGGACTAGCGGGGGAAGAGACCCAGTACTTC. The V and J genes are TRBV7-6 and TRBJ2-5; 13 positions agree with TRBD2. This CDR3 has 17 residues. After removal of 3 bases from V and 3 bases from J, the junction contained 7 bases not matched to a gene. Per the germline V gene, CDR1 is SGHVS and CDR2 is FNYEAQ.

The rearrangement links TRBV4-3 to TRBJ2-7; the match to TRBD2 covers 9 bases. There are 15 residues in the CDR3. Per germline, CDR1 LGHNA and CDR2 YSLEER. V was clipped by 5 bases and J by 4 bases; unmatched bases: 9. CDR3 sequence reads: CASSERSAGGYEQYF. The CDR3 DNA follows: TGCGCCAGCAGCGAAAGGTCAGCGGGGGGATACGAGCAGTACTTC.

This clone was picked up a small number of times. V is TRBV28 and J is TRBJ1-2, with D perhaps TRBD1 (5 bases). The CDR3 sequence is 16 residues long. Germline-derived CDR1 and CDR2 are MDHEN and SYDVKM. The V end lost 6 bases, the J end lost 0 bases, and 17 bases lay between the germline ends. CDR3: CASSPGGVEANYGYTF. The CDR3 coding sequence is TGTGCCAGCAGCCCCGGGGGGGTGGAAGCTAACTATGGCTACACCTTC.

The CDR3 bases are TGTGCCAGCAGTTACGCAGGGGGTGGTGAGCAGTACTTC. Translated, it gives CASSYAGGGEQYF. This sequence joins TRBV5-8 and TRBJ2-7; 7 positions match TRBD1. CDR3 length: 13 residues. The germline gives CDR1 SGHTS, CDR2 YDEGEE. The junction had 9 bases not matched to a gene; V was cut back by 5 bases and J by 7 bases.

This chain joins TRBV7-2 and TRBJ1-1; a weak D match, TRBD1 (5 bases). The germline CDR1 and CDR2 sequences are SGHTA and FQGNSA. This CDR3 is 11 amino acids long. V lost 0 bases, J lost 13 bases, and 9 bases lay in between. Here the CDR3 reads CASSLAGEGFF. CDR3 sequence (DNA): TGTGCCAGCAGCTTAGCGGGGGAGGGTTTCTTT.

CDR3 residues: CASSQGGPFDEQFF. DNA of the CDR3: TGCGCCAGCAGCCAAGGGGGCCCTTTCGATGAGCAGTTCTTC. The genes are TRBV4-3 and TRBJ2-1; tentatively, D is TRBD1 (5 bases). CDR3 length: 14 residues. Germline V gene lookup returns CDR1 LGHNA and CDR2 YSLEER. The V end lost 1 base, the J end lost 8 bases, and 12 bases lay between the germline ends.

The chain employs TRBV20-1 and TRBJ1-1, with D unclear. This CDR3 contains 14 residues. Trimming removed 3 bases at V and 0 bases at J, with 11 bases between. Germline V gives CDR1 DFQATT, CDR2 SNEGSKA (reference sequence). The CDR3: CSASSGNMNTEAFF. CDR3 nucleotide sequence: TGCAGTGCTAGTTCAGGAAACATGAACACTGAAGCTTTCTTT.

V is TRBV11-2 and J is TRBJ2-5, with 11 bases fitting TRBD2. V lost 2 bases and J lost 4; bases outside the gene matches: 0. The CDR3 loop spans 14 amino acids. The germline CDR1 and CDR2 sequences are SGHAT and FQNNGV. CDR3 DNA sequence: TGTGCCAGCAGCTTACTAGCGGGGGGAGAGACCCAGTACTTC. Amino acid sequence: CASSLLAGGETQYF.

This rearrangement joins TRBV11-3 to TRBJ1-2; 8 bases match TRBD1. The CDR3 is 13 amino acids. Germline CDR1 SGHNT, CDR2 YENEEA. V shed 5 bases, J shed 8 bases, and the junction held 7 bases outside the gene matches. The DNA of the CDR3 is TGTGCCAGCAGCCCCTCAGGGGGCATGGGCTACACCTTC. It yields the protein CASSPSGGMGYTF. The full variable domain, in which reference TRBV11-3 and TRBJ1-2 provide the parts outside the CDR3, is EAGVVQSPRYKIIEKKQPVAFWCNPISGHNTLYWYLQNLGQGPELLIRYENEEAVDDSQLPKDRFSAERLKGVDSTLKIQPAELGDSAVYLCASSPSGGMGYTFGSGTRLTVV.

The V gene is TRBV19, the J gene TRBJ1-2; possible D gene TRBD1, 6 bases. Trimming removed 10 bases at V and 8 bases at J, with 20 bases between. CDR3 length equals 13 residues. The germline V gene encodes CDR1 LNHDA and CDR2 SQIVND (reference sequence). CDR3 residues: CATAATGSGGYTF. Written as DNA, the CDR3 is TGTGCCACTGCCGCCACAGGGTCGGGGGGCTACACCTTC.

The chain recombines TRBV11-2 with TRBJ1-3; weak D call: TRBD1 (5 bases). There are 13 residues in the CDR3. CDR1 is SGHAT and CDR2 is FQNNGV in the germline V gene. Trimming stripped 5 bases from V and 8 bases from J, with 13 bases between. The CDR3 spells CASSLGGRDTIYF. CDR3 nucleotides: TGTGCCAGCAGCCTGGGGGGAAGGGACACCATATATTTT.

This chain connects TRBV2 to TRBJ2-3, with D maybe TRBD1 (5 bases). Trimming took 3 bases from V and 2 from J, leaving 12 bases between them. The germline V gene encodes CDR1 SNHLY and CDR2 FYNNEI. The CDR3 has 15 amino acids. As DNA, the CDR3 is TGTGCCAGCAGTGACGGTGGGGCCGACACAGATACGCAGTATTTT. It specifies CASSDGGADTDTQYF.

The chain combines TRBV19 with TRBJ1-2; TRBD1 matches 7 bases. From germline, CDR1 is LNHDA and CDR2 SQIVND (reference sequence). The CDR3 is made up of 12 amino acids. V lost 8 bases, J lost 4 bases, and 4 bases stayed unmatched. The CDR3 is CASLGDSYGYTF. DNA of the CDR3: TGTGCCAGTCTGGGGGACAGCTATGGCTACACCTTC.